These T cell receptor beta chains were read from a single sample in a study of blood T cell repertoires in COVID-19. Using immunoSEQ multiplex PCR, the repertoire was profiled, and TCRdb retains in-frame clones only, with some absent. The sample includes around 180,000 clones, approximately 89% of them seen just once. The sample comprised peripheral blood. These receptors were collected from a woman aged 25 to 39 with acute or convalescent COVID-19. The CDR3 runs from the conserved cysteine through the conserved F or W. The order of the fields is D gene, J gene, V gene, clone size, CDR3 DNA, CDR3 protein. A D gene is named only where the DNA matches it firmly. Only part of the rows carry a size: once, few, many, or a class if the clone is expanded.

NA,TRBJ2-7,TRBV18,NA,TGTGCCAGCTCGTTGGTCGGGTACGAGCAGTACTTC,CASSLVGYEQYF
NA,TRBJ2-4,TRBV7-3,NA,TGTGCCAGCATCAAAGAGGCAGGGTCCAAAAACATTCAGTACTTC,CASIKEAGSKNIQYF
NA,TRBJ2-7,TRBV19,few,TGTGCCAGTAGTCTTGTCGAGCAGTACTTC,CASSLVEQYF
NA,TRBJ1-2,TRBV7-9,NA,TGTGCCAGCAGCGCGCGAGCTAACTATGGCTACACCTTC,CASSARANYGYTF
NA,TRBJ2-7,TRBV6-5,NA,TGTGCCAGCAGACCACTAGAGGAGCAGTACTTC,CASRPLEEQYF
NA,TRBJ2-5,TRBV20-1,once,TGCAGTGCTAGGCCGGGAGAGACCCAGTACTTC,CSARPGETQYF
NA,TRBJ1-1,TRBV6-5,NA,TGTGCCAGCAGACAGGCTCCTGAAGCTTTCTTT,CASRQAPEAFF
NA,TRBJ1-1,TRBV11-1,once,TGTGCCAGCAGACTGTATGAGAACACTGAAGCTTTCTTT,CASRLYENTEAFF
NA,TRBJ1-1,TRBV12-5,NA,TGTGCTAGTGGTTTGGTAGGGGGCACTGAAGCTTTCTTT,CASGLVGGTEAFF
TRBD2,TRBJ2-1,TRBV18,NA,TGTGCCAGCTCATTCGTTGGACTAGCGGGAGAACTCGGTAGAACTGAGCAGTTCTTC,CASSFVGLAGELGRTEQFF
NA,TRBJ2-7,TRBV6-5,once,TGTGCCTCCCTCGGCTGGGGCCACTACGAGCAGTACTTC,CASLGWGHYEQYF
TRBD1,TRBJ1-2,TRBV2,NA,TGTGCCAGCAGTGAAGCGAGACAGGGGGCCGGTGGCTACACCTTC,CASSEARQGAGGYTF
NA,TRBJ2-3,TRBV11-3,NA,TGTGCCAGCAGCTTCGGTGGAGATACGCAGTATTTT,CASSFGGDTQYF
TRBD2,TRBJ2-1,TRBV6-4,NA,TGTGCCAGCAGCCGCGGACTAGCGGGATTCAATGAGCAGTTCTTC,CASSRGLAGFNEQFF
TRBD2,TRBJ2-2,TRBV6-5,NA,TGTGCCAGCAGTTGGCGGGAGCAAGGCACCGGGGAGCTGTTTTTT,CASSWREQGTGELFF
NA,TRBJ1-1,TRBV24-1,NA,TGTGCCACCAGTGACCCCGGTAGGGGCCGGGCTTTCTTT,CATSDPGRGRAFF
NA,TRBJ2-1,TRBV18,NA,TGTGCCAGCTCACCACCTTCAGCGGGCAAATACAATGAGCAGTTCTTC,CASSPPSAGKYNEQFF
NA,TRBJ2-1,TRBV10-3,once,TGTGCCATCAGGTTCCGGGACTCTAATGAGCAGTTCTTC,CAIRFRDSNEQFF
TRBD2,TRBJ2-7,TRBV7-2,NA,TGTGCCAGCAGGACTAGGCTAGCGGGAGGAAGCTACGAGCAGTACTTC,CASRTRLAGGSYEQYF
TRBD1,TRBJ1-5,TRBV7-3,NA,TGTGCCAGCAGCTTAGGGACAGGGGAAAGCAATCAGCCCCAGCATTTT,CASSLGTGESNQPQHF
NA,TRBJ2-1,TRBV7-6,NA,TGTGCCAGCAGCTCAAGCGAAACCTACAATGAGCAGTTCTTC,CASSSSETYNEQFF
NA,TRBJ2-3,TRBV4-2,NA,TGTGCCAGCAGCCAGGATATACAGGGAATGAACACGCAGTATTTT,CASSQDIQGMNTQYF
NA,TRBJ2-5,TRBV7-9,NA,TGTGCCAGCAGCCGTCAAGGTAGCGGAGAGACCCAGTACTTC,CASSRQGSGETQYF
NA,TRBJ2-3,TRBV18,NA,TGTGCCAGCTCACCACCGGGCGGGCTCACAGATACGCAGTATTTT,CASSPPGGLTDTQYF
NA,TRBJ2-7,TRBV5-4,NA,TGTGCCAGCAGCACCGCCACGGGGGCCTACGAGCAGTACTTC,CASSTATGAYEQYF
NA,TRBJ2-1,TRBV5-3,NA,TGTGCCAGAAGCACCCTATATGTCTCCTACAATGAGCAGTTCTTC,CARSTLYVSYNEQFF
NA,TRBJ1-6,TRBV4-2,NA,TGTGCCAGCAGCCTCAGGGGAGACAATTCACCCCTCCACTTT,CASSLRGDNSPLHF
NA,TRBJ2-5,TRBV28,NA,TGTGCCAGCAGTTCGACAGACGGGCAAGAGACCCAGTACTTC,CASSSTDGQETQYF
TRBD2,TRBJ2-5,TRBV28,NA,TGTGCCAGCAGTTCATCAAAGGGAGGGGAGACCCAGTACTTC,CASSSSKGGETQYF
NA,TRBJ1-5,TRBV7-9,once,TGTGCTCTGGCAGATTATAGCAATCAGCCCCAGCATTTT,CALADYSNQPQHF
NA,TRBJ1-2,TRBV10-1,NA,TGCGCCAGCAGTGAGTCCCTCTCTACAGGGTATGAAGGCTACACCTTC,CASSESLSTGYEGYTF
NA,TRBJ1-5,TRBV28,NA,TGTGCCAGCATGTCCTTTAGCAATCAGCCCCAGCATTTT,CASMSFSNQPQHF
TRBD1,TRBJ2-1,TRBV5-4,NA,TGTGCCAGCAGGCCCACCACGGACAGGGGTGGGAATGAGCAGTTCTTC,CASRPTTDRGGNEQFF